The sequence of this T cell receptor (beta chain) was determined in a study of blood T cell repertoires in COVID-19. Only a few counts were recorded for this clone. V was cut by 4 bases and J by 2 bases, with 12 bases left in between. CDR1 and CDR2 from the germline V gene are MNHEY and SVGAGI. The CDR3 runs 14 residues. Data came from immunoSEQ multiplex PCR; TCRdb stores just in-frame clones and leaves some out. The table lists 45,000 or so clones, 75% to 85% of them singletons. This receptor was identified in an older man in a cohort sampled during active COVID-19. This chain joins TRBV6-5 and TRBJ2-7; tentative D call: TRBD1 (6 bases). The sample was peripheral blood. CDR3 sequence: CASSFTTGTYEQYF. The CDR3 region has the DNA TGTGCCAGCAGTTTCACGACAGGAACCTACGAGCAGTACTTC.